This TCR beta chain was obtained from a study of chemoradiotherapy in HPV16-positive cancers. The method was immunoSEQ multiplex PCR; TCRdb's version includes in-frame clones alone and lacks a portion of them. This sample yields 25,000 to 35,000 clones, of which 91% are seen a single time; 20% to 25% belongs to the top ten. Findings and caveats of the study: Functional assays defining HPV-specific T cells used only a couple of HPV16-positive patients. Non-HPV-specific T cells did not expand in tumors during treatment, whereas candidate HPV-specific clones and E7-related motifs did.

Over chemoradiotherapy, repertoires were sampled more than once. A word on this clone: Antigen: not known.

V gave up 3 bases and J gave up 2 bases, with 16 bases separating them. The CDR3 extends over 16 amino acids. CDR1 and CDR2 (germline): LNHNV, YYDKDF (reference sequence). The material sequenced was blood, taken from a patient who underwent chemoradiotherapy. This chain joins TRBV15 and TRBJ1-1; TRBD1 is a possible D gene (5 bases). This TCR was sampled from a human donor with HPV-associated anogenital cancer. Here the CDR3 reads CATSSIHGQSNTEAFF. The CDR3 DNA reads TGTGCCACCAGCAGCATTCACGGACAATCCAACACTGAAGCTTTCTTT.